Listed here are 5 T cell receptor beta chains from one sample, sequenced in a study of CD4 T cells in relation to SARS-CoV-2 and coronaviruses (dated by TCRdb to the early 2020s). Their target antigens are unknown. The protocol used for the library was the immunoSEQ multiplex PCR assay. TCRdb obtained this table from immuneACCESS and retained in-frame rearrangements with V and J assigned. These tables miss some clones; where compared with another copy, unresolved V genes account for less than half of the shortfall, and the remainder is unexplained. This sample holds some 16,000 clones; 82% were observed only once. Over 40% of the sample belongs to the ten largest clones. CD4+ T cells from unexposed donors were collected before the COVID-19 pandemic (2011-2018). The EasySep CD4+ T cell isolation kit was used to isolate CD4+ T cells once the cultures had run for roughly 10 days. Sequencing was carried out using CD4+ T cells from PBMCs, cultured in vitro. All receptors come from a human donor in good health.

The genes are TRBV6-1 and TRBJ2-3, with TRBD1 as a possible D gene (6 bases). V lost 1 base to trimming and J lost 3 bases, with 11 bases between them. Germline assignment: CDR1 MNHNS and CDR2 SASEGT. CDR3 length equals 15 residues. The chain's CDR3 is CASSEVPQGTDTQYF. In DNA, the CDR3 is TGTGCCAGCAGTGAAGTCCCCCAGGGGACAGATACGCAGTATTTT.

The rearrangement links TRBV5-1 to TRBJ2-5, with D possibly matching TRBD2 (5 bases). From germline, CDR1 is SGHRS and CDR2 YFSETQ. The CDR3 sequence is 16 residues long. The germline V and J ends were trimmed by 1 base and 2 bases, with 15 bases remaining between them. DNA for the CDR3: TGCGCCAGCAGCTTGTCGGGTAGCGCTAGGCAAGAGACCCAGTACTTC. This translates into CASSLSGSARQETQYF.

V and J are TRBV28 and TRBJ2-6; weak D call: TRBD1 (5 bases). V was trimmed by 4 bases and J by 5 bases, leaving 12 bases between them. This CDR3 has 15 amino acids. Germline V gene lookup returns CDR1 MDHEN and CDR2 SYDVKM. The CDR3 DNA sequence: TGTGCCAGCAGTTCTCCCCAGGGTTGGGCCAACGTCCTGACTTTC. Its translation: CASSSPQGWANVLTF. The variable domain in full, completed from reference TRBV28 and TRBJ2-6, reads DVKVTQSSRYLVKRTGEKVFLECVQDMDHENMFWYRQDPGLGLRLIYFSYDVKMKEKGDIPEGYSVSREKKERFSLILESASTNQTSMYLCASSSPQGWANVLTFGAGSRLTVL.

The genes are TRBV11-1 and TRBJ2-1; 8 bases are a match to TRBD1. Unmatched junction bases numbered 7, after V lost 6 bases and J lost 6 bases. The CDR3 is 14 residues long. Germline values: CDR1 SGHAT, CDR2 FQDESV (reference sequence). CDR3 in amino acids: CASSLPDRGNEQFF. The CDR3 DNA sequence: TGTGCCAGCAGTCTACCTGACAGGGGCAATGAGCAGTTCTTC. The variable domain in full, with the rest retrieved from reference TRBV11-1 and TRBJ2-1, is EAEVAQSPRYKITEKSQAVAFWCDPISGHATLYWYRQILGQGPELLVQFQDESVVDDSQLPKDRFSAERLKGVDSTLKIQPAELGDSAMYLCASSLPDRGNEQFFGPGTRLTVL.

This chain joins TRBV3-1 (or the pseudogene TRBV3-2) and TRBJ1-2, with D hard to call. The V end lost 0 bases, the J end lost 7 bases, and 9 bases lay between the germline ends. Germline CDR1 reads LGHDT; CDR2 reads YNNKEL (reference sequence). The CDR3 is 13 residues long. CDR3 protein: CASSQDLGSGYTF. The DNA of the CDR3 is TGTGCCAGCAGCCAAGACCTGGGCTCTGGCTACACCTTC.